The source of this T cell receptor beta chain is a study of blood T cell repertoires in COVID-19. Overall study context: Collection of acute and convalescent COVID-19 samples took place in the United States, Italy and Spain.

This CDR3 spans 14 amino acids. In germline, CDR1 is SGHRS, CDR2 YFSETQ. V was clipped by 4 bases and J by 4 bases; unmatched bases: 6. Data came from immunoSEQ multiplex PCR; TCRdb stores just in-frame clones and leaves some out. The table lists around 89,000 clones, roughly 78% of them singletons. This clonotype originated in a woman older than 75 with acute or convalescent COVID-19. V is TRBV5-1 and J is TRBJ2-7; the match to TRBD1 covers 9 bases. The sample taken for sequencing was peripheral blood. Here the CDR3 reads CASSGGTGSYEQYF. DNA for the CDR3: TGCGCCAGCAGCGGGGGGACAGGGTCTTACGAGCAGTACTTC.